Below are 30 T cell receptor beta chains sequenced from a single sample in a study of early T cells in non-severe SARS-CoV-2 infection. TCRdb ran MiXCR on the 5' RACE reads and lists one entry per CDR3 protein. The data contain tens of thousands of distinct CDR3 sequences, 4.7% of them seen just once; the ten biggest clones take up less than 6%. Sequences were obtained from whole blood. These receptors all come from an adult who was a healthcare worker with PCR-confirmed SARS-CoV-2 infection or an uninfected control (not recorded which).

This clonotype was found many times. The V and J genes are TRBV20-1 and TRBJ2-1; possibly TRBD2 for D (6 bases). V gave up 8 bases and J gave up 0 bases, with 11 bases separating them. Germline V gene lookup returns CDR1 DFQATT and CDR2 SNEGSKA (reference sequence). This CDR3 comprises 13 residues. The CDR3 sequence: CSLVAASYNEQFF. CDR3 bases: TGCAGTTTAGTAGCGGCCTCCTACAATGAGCAGTTCTTC.

This clonotype was detected a few times. The V call is TRBV29-1, the J call TRBJ1-1; 7 nucleotides agree with TRBD1. Germline CDR1 reads SQVTM; CDR2 reads ANQGSEA. This CDR3 contains 16 residues. V was clipped by 5 bases and J by 0 bases; unmatched bases: 12. The CDR3 DNA reads TGCAGCGTTTCCCGACAGGGAAGGGGGCTGAACACTGAAGCTTTCTTT. Its translation is CSVSRQGRGLNTEAFF. Together with reference TRBV29-1 and TRBJ1-1, the CDR3 gives the full variable domain: SAVISQKPSRDICQRGTSLTIQCQVDSQVTMMFWYRQQPGQSLTLIATANQGSEATYESGFVIDKFPISRPNLTFSTLTVSNMSPEDSSIYLCSVSRQGRGLNTEAFFGQGTRLTVV.

This clonotype occurred a few times. The chain combines TRBV19 with TRBJ2-3, with D hard to call. CDR1 and CDR2 from the germline V gene are LNHDA and SQIVND (reference sequence). V lost 3 bases and J 6 bases, leaving 16 bases between the germline ends. The CDR3 contains 15 residues. CDR3: CASSIVALSPDTQYF. The DNA of the CDR3 is TGTGCCAGTAGTATTGTAGCTCTCTCCCCCGATACGCAGTATTTT.

Ten or more counts support this clonotype. The gene calls are TRBV20-1 and TRBJ2-5; no reliable D call. The CDR3 consists of 13 residues. Germline-derived CDR1 and CDR2 are DFQATT and SNEGSKA (reference sequence). V was shortened by 0 bases and J by 4 bases, with 9 bases between the two germline ends. CDR3 nucleotides: TGCAGTGCTAGAGATATCCAAACAGAGACCCAGTACTTC. Translating gives CSARDIQTETQYF.

This clonotype was counted ten times or more. The chain couples TRBV20-1 to TRBJ2-1; D gene uncertain. The V end lost 3 bases, the J end lost 8 bases, and 5 bases lay between the germline ends. The CDR3 has 10 residues. Germline V gene lookup returns CDR1 DFQATT and CDR2 SNEGSKA (reference sequence). The CDR3 nucleotides read TGCAGTGCTAGCATGGATGAGCAGTTCTTC. Amino acid sequence: CSASMDEQFF.

At least ten counts were recorded for this clonotype. The chain couples TRBV20-1 to TRBJ2-1, with 12 positions matching TRBD2. The ends lost 6 bases at V and 9 bases at J; junction bases unmatched: 3. CDR1 and CDR2 from the germline V gene are DFQATT and SNEGSKA (reference sequence). CDR3 length: 12 residues. The CDR3 region is CSAPGLAGEQFF. The CDR3 DNA follows: TGCAGTGCCCCGGGACTAGCGGGTGAGCAGTTCTTC.

This chain connects TRBV20-1 to TRBJ2-2; 8 bases line up with TRBD1. There are 15 residues in the CDR3. The junction had 10 bases not matched to a gene; V was cut back by 5 bases and J by 5 bases. The germline CDR1 and CDR2 sequences are DFQATT and SNEGSKA (reference sequence). CDR3 nucleotide sequence: TGCAGTGCTCTTAGGACAGGGACGAGAACCGGGGAGCTGTTTTTT. It yields the protein CSALRTGTRTGELFF.

The sample holds a few counts of this clonotype. The chain has TRBV12-3 or TRBV12-4 and TRBJ1-3, with 7 bases identical to TRBD1. The trim removed 6 bases at V and 2 bases at J, leaving 4 bases unmatched. The CDR3 is 14 residues long. The DNA for the CDR3 is TGTGCCAGCAGACCCGGGACAGCTGGAAACACCATATATTTT. Its protein is CASRPGTAGNTIYF.

V usage is TRBV11-3 and J usage is TRBJ2-5; 7 nucleotides align to TRBD1. The CDR3 runs to 14 residues. J gave up 4 bases and V 1 base, and 3 bases lay outside the gene matches. Germline V lookup: CDR1 SGHNT, CDR2 YENEEA. The CDR3 DNA reads as TGTGCCAGCAGCTTAGGAGCAGGGGGAGAGACCCAGTACTTC. Protein: CASSLGAGGETQYF.

This chain connects TRBV29-1 to TRBJ2-7; D might be TRBD1 (6 bases). The V gene lost 6 bases and the J gene lost 2 bases, with 20 bases spanning the gap. From germline, CDR1 is SQVTM and CDR2 ANQGSEA. The CDR3 contains 15 residues. CDR3 sequence: CSVLDGQSPTYEQYF. The CDR3 coding sequence is TGCAGCGTGCTCGACGGACAGTCCCCCACCTACGAGCAGTACTTC.

This clonotype was recorded many times. The chain recombines TRBV6-5 with TRBJ1-2; D is possibly TRBD1 (6 bases). There are 14 residues in the CDR3. Germline V gene lookup returns CDR1 MNHEY and CDR2 SVGAGI. V dropped 4 bases and J dropped 8 bases, with 17 bases sitting between them. CDR3 DNA sequence: TGTGCCAGCAGTTTCAACGGACAGAACGGAGGCTACACCTTC. Protein: CASSFNGQNGGYTF.

Many counts were recorded for this clonotype. The V gene is TRBV9, the J gene TRBJ1-2; maybe TRBD1 (6 bases). Germline assignment: CDR1 SGDLS and CDR2 YYNGEE. Trimming removed 4 bases at V and 4 bases at J, with 11 bases between. The CDR3 spans 13 residues. The CDR3 reads CASSKTGSYGYTF. CDR3 sequence (DNA): TGTGCCAGCAGCAAAACAGGGAGCTATGGCTACACCTTC.

This clonotype was counted a few times. The chain carries TRBV9 and TRBJ2-1; 10 bases match TRBD2. J was trimmed by 5 bases and V by 3 bases; bases with no gene match: 5. The germline V gene encodes CDR1 SGDLS and CDR2 YYNGEE. The CDR3 has 15 amino acids. Written as DNA, the CDR3 is TGTGCCAGCAGCGCTCACGGACTAGCGGACAATGAGCAGTTCTTC. It is translated as CASSAHGLADNEQFF.

This chain connects TRBV19 to TRBJ2-1; 12 bases are a match to TRBD2. The CDR3 covers 16 residues. J lost 8 bases, V lost 5 bases, and 10 bases had no gene match. Germline lookup yields CDR1 LNHDA and CDR2 SQIVND (reference sequence). CDR3 bases: TGTGCCAGTAGTGGGGGACTAGCGGGTTCGGGGTATGAGCAGTTCTTC. Protein product: CASSGGLAGSGYEQFF.

This clonotype was seen more than once but under ten times. V is TRBV7-3 and J is TRBJ1-1; TRBD1 matches at 7 bases. The length of the CDR3 is 13 residues. Per the germline V gene, CDR1 is SGHTA and CDR2 is FQGTGA. With 4 bases clipped from V and 6 bases from J, the junction kept 5 bases outside the gene matches. The CDR3 sequence: CASSSNRGSEAFF. The CDR3, as DNA: TGTGCCAGCAGCTCGAACAGGGGCTCTGAAGCTTTCTTT.

This clonotype was detected ten times or more. The CDR3 region is CASTSKGYNEQFF. DNA of the CDR3: TGTGCCAGCACCTCAAAGGGATACAATGAGCAGTTCTTC. The chain has TRBV6-6 and TRBJ2-1; D is unresolved. This CDR3 contains 13 residues. The V gene lost 7 bases and the J gene lost 4 bases, with 11 bases spanning the gap. Germline V gene lookup returns CDR1 MNHNY and CDR2 SVGAGI (reference sequence).

This clonotype occurred many times. The CDR3 loop is CASSRGQSKETQYF. The CDR3 DNA follows: TGTGCCAGCAGCAGGGGACAGTCTAAAGAGACCCAGTACTTC. V usage is TRBV7-2 and J usage is TRBJ2-5; TRBD1 matches at 7 bases. Germline V gene sequence: CDR1 SGHTA, CDR2 FQGNSA. This CDR3 has 14 residues. Trimming took 5 bases from V and 3 from J; bases not matched to a gene: 6.

This clonotype came up a few times. V usage is TRBV27 and J usage is TRBJ2-7; 7 bases map to TRBD1. The germline V gene encodes CDR1 MNHEY and CDR2 SMNVEV (reference sequence). CDR3 length: 14 amino acids. Trimming took 8 bases from V and 0 from J; bases not matched to a gene: 7. CDR3 in DNA: TGTGCCAGCGCAGGGACAGAGAGCTCCTACGAGCAGTACTTC. Translated: CASAGTESSYEQYF.

This clonotype has ten or more counts. The J gene is TRBJ1-5, the V gene TRBV19; the D is unclear. This CDR3 is 17 amino acids long. V was trimmed by 1 base and J by 2 bases, leaving 15 bases between them. Germline values: CDR1 LNHDA, CDR2 SQIVND (reference sequence). The CDR3 region is CASSIVVGMGGNQPQHF. Here the CDR3 DNA reads TGTGCCAGTAGTATAGTGGTAGGGATGGGAGGCAATCAGCCCCAGCATTTT.

This clonotype has ten or more counts. This sequence joins TRBV11-2 and TRBJ2-2; 7 positions agree with TRBD2. The J segment lost 5 bases and the V segment lost 1 base, leaving 7 bases of the junction unmatched. Germline V lookup: CDR1 SGHAT, CDR2 FQNNGV. This CDR3 has 16 residues. CDR3 amino acids: CASSLGASGETGELFF. In DNA form, the CDR3 reads TGTGCCAGCAGCTTAGGGGCTAGCGGAGAGACCGGGGAGCTGTTTTTT.

This clonotype was picked up many times. V gene TRBV18 combines with J gene TRBJ1-1, with 12 bases lining up with TRBD1. The CDR3 has 14 residues. V lost 3 bases to trimming and J lost 4 bases; unmatched junction nucleotides: 0. The germline CDR1 and CDR2 sequences are KGHSH and LQKENI. The DNA of the CDR3 is TGTGCCAGCTCACCGGGACAGGGGGCCACTGAAGCTTTCTTT. It specifies CASSPGQGATEAFF.

This clonotype was counted many times. The chain combines TRBV20-1 with TRBJ1-2, with no clear D. This CDR3 region has 12 residues. V lost 4 bases and J lost 0, with 6 bases in between. Germline CDR1 DFQATT, CDR2 SNEGSKA (reference sequence). CDR3 region: CSATTANYGYTF. The CDR3 DNA is TGCAGTGCTACCACAGCTAACTATGGCTACACCTTC.

This clonotype appeared many times. The CDR3 coding sequence is TGTGCCAGCAGCCCGGAGGGGCCAGGGGCCCAGTACTTC. It codes for CASSPEGPGAQYF. This chain joins TRBV7-9 and TRBJ2-5; possibly TRBD1 or TRBD2 for D (6 bases each). The CDR3 extends over 13 amino acids. V was shortened by 5 bases and J by 9 bases, with 16 bases between the two germline ends. Germline lookup yields CDR1 SEHNR and CDR2 FQNEAQ (reference sequence).

This clonotype was recorded many times. J is TRBJ2-7 and V is TRBV6-2 or TRBV6-3; a weak D match, TRBD1 (5 bases). Germline CDR1 MNHEY, CDR2 SVGEGT. The V and J ends lost 5 bases and 6 bases respectively, with 17 bases between them. The CDR3 spans 14 residues. CDR3 nucleotide sequence: TGTGCCAGCAGTCGCCTATTAACAGGTTTCGAGCAGTACTTC. Its protein product is CASSRLLTGFEQYF.

Only a few counts were recorded for this clonotype. This chain links TRBV27 with TRBJ1-2; D remains unclear. Germline V lookup: CDR1 MNHEY, CDR2 SMNVEV (reference sequence). Trimming left V 7 bases short and J 5 bases short, with 17 bases between. CDR3 size: 14 residues. The CDR3 bases are TGTGCCAGCAAGTCCAGGACTTTCGATTATGGCTACACCTTC. This codes for CASKSRTFDYGYTF.

This clonotype occurred many times. The rearrangement joins TRBV5-1 to TRBJ2-5; 7 bases are a match to TRBD2. The germline V gene has CDR1 SGHRS and CDR2 YFSETQ. The CDR3 totals 15 residues. After removal of 2 bases from V and 5 bases from J, the junction contained 9 bases not matched to a gene. CDR3 DNA: TGCGCCAGCAGCTTTTCACTAGCGAGGGATGAGACCCAGTACTTC. Amino acid sequence: CASSFSLARDETQYF.

This chain links TRBV7-2 with TRBJ2-7, with TRBD1 matching over 7 bases. Germline V gene sequence: CDR1 SGHTA, CDR2 FQGNSA. Trimming cost V 4 bases and J 5 bases; bases outside gene matches: 11. This CDR3 region has 15 residues. The CDR3 DNA reads TGTGCCAGCAGCTCCCGAACCGGGACAGCAGACGAGCAGTACTTC. It is translated as CASSSRTGTADEQYF.

This clonotype was recorded at least ten times. The J gene is TRBJ2-5, the V gene TRBV7-2; D gene ambiguous. This CDR3 has 15 residues. The germline V gene has CDR1 SGHTA and CDR2 FQGNSA. V was shortened by 5 bases and J by 5 bases, with 18 bases between the two germline ends. This chain's CDR3 is CASSRMVVSPETQYF. CDR3 nucleotides: TGTGCCAGCAGCCGAATGGTCGTTAGCCCCGAGACCCAGTACTTC.

This clonotype was recorded at least ten times. The rearrangement uses TRBV2 and TRBJ1-5, with 11 bases aligning to TRBD1. The J segment lost 7 bases and the V segment lost 6 bases, leaving 5 bases of the junction unmatched. In germline, CDR1 is SNHLY, CDR2 FYNNEI. The CDR3 length is 14 residues. CDR3 DNA sequence: TGTGCCAGCAGCGAGGGACAGGGGGAACAGCCCCAGCATTTT. It specifies CASSEGQGEQPQHF. Full variable domain (outside the CDR3, taken from reference TRBV2 and TRBJ1-5): EPEVTQTPSHQVTQMGQEVILRCVPISNHLYFYWYRQILGQKVEFLVSFYNNEISEKSEIFDDQFSVERPDGSNFTLKIRSTKLEDSAMYFCASSEGQGEQPQHFGDGTRLSIL.

This clonotype was detected a few times. The genes are TRBV20-1 and TRBJ2-7; D possibly corresponds to TRBD2 (6 bases). From germline, CDR1 is DFQATT and CDR2 SNEGSKA (reference sequence). This CDR3 is built from 14 residues. V was pared by 3 bases and J by 0 bases, with 12 bases between. CDR3 coding DNA: TGCAGTGCTAGGGGCGGGATCACCTCCTACGAGCAGTACTTC. Protein: CSARGGITSYEQYF.